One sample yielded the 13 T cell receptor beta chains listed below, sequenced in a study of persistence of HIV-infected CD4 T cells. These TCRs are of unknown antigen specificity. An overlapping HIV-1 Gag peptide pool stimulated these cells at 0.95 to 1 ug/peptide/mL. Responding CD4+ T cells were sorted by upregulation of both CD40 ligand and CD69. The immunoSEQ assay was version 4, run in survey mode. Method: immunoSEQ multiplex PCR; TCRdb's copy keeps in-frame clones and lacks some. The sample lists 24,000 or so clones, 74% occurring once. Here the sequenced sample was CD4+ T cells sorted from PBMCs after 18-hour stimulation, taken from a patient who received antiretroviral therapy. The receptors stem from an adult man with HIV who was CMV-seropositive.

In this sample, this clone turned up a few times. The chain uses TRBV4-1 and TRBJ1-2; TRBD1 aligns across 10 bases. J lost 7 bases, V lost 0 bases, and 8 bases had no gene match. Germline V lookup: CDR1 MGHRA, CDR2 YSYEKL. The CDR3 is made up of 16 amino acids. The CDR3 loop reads CASSQDSGTGVSGYTF. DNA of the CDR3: TGCGCCAGCAGCCAAGACTCCGGGACAGGGGTGAGTGGCTACACCTTC.

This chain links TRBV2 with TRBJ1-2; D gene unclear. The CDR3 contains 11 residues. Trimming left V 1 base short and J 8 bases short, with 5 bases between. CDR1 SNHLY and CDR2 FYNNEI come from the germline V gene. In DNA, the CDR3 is TGTGCCAGCAGTGAAGAACAGGGCTACACCTTC. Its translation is CASSEEQGYTF. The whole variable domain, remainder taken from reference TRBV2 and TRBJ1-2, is EPEVTQTPSHQVTQMGQEVILRCVPISNHLYFYWYRQILGQKVEFLVSFYNNEISEKSEIFDDQFSVERPDGSNFTLKIRSTKLEDSAMYFCASSEEQGYTFGSGTRLTVV.

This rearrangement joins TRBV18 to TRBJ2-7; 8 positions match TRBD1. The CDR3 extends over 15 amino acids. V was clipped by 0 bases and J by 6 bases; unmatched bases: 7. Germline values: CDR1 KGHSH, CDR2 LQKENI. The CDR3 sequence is CASSPPDRVGGEQYF. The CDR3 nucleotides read TGTGCCAGCTCACCACCGGACAGGGTAGGGGGCGAGCAGTACTTC.

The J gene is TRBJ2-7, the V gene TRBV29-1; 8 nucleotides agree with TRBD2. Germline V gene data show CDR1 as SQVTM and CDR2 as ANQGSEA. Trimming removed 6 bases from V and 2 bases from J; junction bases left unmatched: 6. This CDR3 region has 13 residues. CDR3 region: CSVNSGVPYEQYF. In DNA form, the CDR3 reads TGCAGCGTAAATAGCGGGGTGCCCTACGAGCAGTACTTC.

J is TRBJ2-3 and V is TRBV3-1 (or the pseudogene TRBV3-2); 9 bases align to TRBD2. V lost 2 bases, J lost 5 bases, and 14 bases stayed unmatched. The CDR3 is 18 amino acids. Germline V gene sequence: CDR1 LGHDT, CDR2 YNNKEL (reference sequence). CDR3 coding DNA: TGTGCCAGCAGCCAACCCTACGCGGGGGGGCCGGCAGTAGATACGCAGTATTTT. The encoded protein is CASSQPYAGGPAVDTQYF.

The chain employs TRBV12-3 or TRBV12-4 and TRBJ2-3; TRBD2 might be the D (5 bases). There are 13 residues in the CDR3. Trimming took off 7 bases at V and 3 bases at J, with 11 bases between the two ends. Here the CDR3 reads CASNSGFTDTQYF. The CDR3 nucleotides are TGTGCCAGCAACTCGGGGTTTACAGATACGCAGTATTTT.

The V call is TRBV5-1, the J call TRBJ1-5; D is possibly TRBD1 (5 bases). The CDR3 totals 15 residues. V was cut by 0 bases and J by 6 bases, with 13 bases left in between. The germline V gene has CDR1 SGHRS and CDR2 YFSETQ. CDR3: CASSLGAREGQPQHF. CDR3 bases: TGCGCCAGCAGCTTGGGGGCCAGGGAAGGTCAGCCCCAGCATTTT.

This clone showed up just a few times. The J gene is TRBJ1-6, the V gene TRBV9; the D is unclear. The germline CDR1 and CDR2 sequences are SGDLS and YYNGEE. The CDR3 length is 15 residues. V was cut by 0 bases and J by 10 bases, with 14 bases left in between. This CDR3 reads CASSVASGESSPLHF. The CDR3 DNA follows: TGTGCCAGCAGCGTAGCATCTGGGGAGTCCTCACCCCTCCACTTT.

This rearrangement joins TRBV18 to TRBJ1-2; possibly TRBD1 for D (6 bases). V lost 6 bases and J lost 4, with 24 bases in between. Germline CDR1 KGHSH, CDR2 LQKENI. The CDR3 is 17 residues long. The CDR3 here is CASSPPGSNSRGYGYTF. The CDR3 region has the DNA TGTGCCAGCTCTCCCCCCGGCTCCAACTCCAGGGGCTATGGCTACACCTTC. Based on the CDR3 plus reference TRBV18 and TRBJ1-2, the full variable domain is NAGVMQNPRHLVRRRGQEARLRCSPMKGHSHVYWYRQLPEEGLKFMVYLQKENIIDESGMPKERFSAEFPKEGPSILRIQQVVRGDSAAYFCASSPPGSNSRGYGYTFGSGTRLTVV.

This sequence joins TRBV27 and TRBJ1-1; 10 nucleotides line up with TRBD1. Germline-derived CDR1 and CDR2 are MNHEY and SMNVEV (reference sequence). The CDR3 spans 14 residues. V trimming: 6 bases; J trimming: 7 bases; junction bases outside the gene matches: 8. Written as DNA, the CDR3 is TGTGCCAGCAGCCTCAGGGGACAGGGGAGTGAAGCTTTCTTT. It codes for CASSLRGQGSEAFF.

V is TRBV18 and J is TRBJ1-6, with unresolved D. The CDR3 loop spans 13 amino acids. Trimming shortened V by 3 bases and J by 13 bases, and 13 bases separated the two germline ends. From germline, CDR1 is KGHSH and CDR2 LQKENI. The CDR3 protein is CASSPSTPAPLHF. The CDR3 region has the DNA TGTGCCAGCTCACCCTCGACACCTGCGCCCCTCCACTTT.

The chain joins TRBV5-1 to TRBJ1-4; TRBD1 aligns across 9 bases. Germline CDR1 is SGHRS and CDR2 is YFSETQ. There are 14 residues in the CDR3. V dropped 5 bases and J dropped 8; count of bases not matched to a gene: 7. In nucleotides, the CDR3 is TGCGCCAGCAGGGGACAGGGAGGTCGGGAAAAACTGTTTTTT. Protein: CASRGQGGREKLFF. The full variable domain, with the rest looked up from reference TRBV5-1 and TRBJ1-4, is KAGVTQTPRYLIKTRGQQVTLSCSPISGHRSVSWYQQTPGQGLQFLFEYFSETQRNKGNFPGRFSGRQFSNSRSEMNVSTLELGDSALYLCASRGQGGREKLFFGSGTQLSVL.

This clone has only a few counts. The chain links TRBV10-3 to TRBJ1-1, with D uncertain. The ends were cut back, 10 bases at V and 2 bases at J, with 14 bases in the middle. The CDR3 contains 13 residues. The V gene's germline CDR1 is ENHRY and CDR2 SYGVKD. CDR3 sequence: CASRTGVNTEAFF. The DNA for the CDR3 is TGTGCCAGCCGAACCGGGGTAAACACTGAAGCTTTCTTT.